Presented here are 14 T cell receptor beta chains from one specimen sequenced in a study of T cell repertoires in cytomegalovirus infection. TCRdb re-analysed the reads in MiXCR, keeping a single row per CDR3 protein. Among around 99,000 distinct CDR3 sequences listed, less than 30% were seen once. Antigen specificity for these receptors is unknown. This specimen was CD8+ T cells from cultured PBMCs, taken from culture after CMV antigen stimulation. These receptors originate from a human donor in good health (CMV status not recorded). Some clones in this sample may be carry-over from other donors' samples.

This clonotype has at least ten counts. The genes are TRBV27 and TRBJ2-1, with D perhaps matching TRBD1 (6 bases). Trimming removed 2 bases at V and 8 bases at J, with 10 bases between. Germline V gives CDR1 MNHEY, CDR2 SMNVEV (reference sequence). The CDR3 covers 13 residues. CDR3 nucleotides: TGTGCCAGCAGTTTAGGCAGGGGCGATGAGCAGTTCTTC. Translating it yields CASSLGRGDEQFF.

This clonotype was detected only a few times. V usage is TRBV6-2 or TRBV6-3 and J usage is TRBJ1-5, with TRBD1 as a possible D gene (5 bases). Germline V gene lookup returns CDR1 MNHEY and CDR2 SVGEGT. V was shortened by 7 bases and J by 2 bases, with 12 bases between the two germline ends. The CDR3 contains 14 residues. The CDR3 DNA follows: TGTGCCAGCAATAACGGGGCAGGCAATCAGCCCCAGCATTTT. Its protein product is CASNNGAGNQPQHF.

The J gene is TRBJ2-5, the V gene TRBV4-1, with 12 bases matching TRBD2. This CDR3 comprises 18 residues. J lost 5 bases, V lost 1 base, and 11 bases had no gene match. CDR1 MGHRA and CDR2 YSYEKL come from the germline V gene. In DNA, the CDR3 is TGCGCCAGCAGCCAAGGAATCCTAGCGGGGGGGCCTCGCGAGACCCAGTACTTC. This gives the protein CASSQGILAGGPRETQYF.

This clonotype has ten or more counts. This chain uses TRBV20-1 with TRBJ2-1; 7 bases agree with TRBD2. The V segment lost 5 bases and the J segment 5 bases; nucleotides outside the gene matches: 9. Germline CDR1 and CDR2: DFQATT and SNEGSKA (reference sequence). CDR3 length: 14 residues. This chain's CDR3 is CSARAGSPNNEQFF. The CDR3 DNA reads TGCAGTGCTCGAGCGGGGTCGCCAAACAATGAGCAGTTCTTC.

The chain carries TRBV12-5 and TRBJ2-3; TRBD2 might be the D (7 bases). The CDR3 runs to 14 residues. V shed 7 bases and J shed 2 bases, with 13 bases lying between them. Germline V gene lookup returns CDR1 LGHNT and CDR2 FRNRAP. The CDR3 DNA sequence: TGTGCTAGTGCCCCGGGGGGCCCCACAGATACGCAGTATTTT. Translating it yields CASAPGGPTDTQYF.

This clonotype was seen only a few times. This chain joins TRBV20-1 and TRBJ2-1; 7 bases agree with TRBD2. Germline lookup yields CDR1 DFQATT and CDR2 SNEGSKA (reference sequence). The length of the CDR3 is 15 residues. V was clipped by 5 bases and J by 2 bases; unmatched bases: 9. CDR3 protein: CSAQGPAGTYNEQFF. CDR3 coding DNA: TGCAGTGCTCAAGGGCCAGCGGGGACCTACAATGAGCAGTTCTTC.

This clonotype was counted a single time. The V and J genes are TRBV27 and TRBJ2-5; no firm D call. CDR3 length: 13 residues. V lost 5 bases to trimming and J lost 3 bases, with 10 bases between them. The germline V gene has CDR1 MNHEY and CDR2 SMNVEV (reference sequence). CDR3 DNA: TGTGCCAGCAGTCCGTTTGGGGAAGAGACCCAGTACTTC. It translates to CASSPFGEETQYF.

V gene TRBV6-1 combines with J gene TRBJ2-7; 8 positions agree with TRBD1. Trimming removed 0 bases from V and 3 bases from J; junction bases left unmatched: 13. The CDR3 loop spans 18 amino acids. Germline values: CDR1 MNHNS, CDR2 SASEGT. CDR3 sequence reads: CASSEALSVGTGYYEQYF. Here the CDR3 DNA reads TGTGCCAGCAGTGAAGCGCTCTCTGTTGGGACAGGATACTACGAGCAGTACTTC.

The chain carries TRBV7-6 and TRBJ2-1; D uncertain. The CDR3 runs 14 residues. Trimming pared 2 bases from V and 2 bases from J, leaving 7 bases between. Germline V gene sequence: CDR1 SGHVS, CDR2 FNYEAQ. The CDR3 region has the DNA TGTGCCAGCAGCTTATCCGGGCCCTACAATGAGCAGTTCTTC. This codes for CASSLSGPYNEQFF.

The chain employs TRBV9 and TRBJ2-7; 11 bases map to TRBD1. Germline CDR1 reads SGDLS; CDR2 reads YYNGEE. The V gene end was trimmed by 3 bases and the J gene end by 4 bases; junction bases not matched to a gene: 6. The CDR3 spans 15 residues. The CDR3 nucleotides read TGTGCCAGCAGCGGCGGGACAGGGGGTTGGTACGAGCAGTACTTC. This codes for CASSGGTGGWYEQYF.

V usage is TRBV12-3 or TRBV12-4 and J usage is TRBJ1-1; D is unclear. Trimming removed 6 bases from V and 9 bases from J, with 14 bases in between. This CDR3 has 12 residues. The CDR3: CASSPRLRKAFF. CDR3 in DNA: TGTGCCAGCAGCCCGAGGCTGCGAAAAGCTTTCTTT.

The CDR3 DNA is TGTGCCAGCACGGGGGGGTACCAAGAGACCCAGTACTTC. Translating gives CASTGGYQETQYF. The chain couples TRBV7-9 to TRBJ2-5; 8 bases are shared with TRBD2. Germline lookup yields CDR1 SEHNR and CDR2 FQNEAQ (reference sequence). This CDR3 contains 13 residues. V lost 7 bases, J lost 0 bases, and 1 base stayed unmatched.

The CDR3 region is CASSTVDEPATYEQYF. CDR3 in DNA: TGTGCCAGCAGTACCGTAGACGAGCCTGCTACCTACGAGCAGTACTTC. The chain recombines TRBV28 with TRBJ2-7; D remains unclear. Germline lookup yields CDR1 MDHEN and CDR2 SYDVKM. The CDR3 is made up of 16 amino acids. The V and J ends lost 5 bases and 2 bases respectively, with 19 bases between them.

The chain links TRBV7-9 to TRBJ1-6; D is uncertain. Germline loops: CDR1 SEHNR, CDR2 FQNEAQ (reference sequence). V lost 3 bases to trimming and J lost 8 bases, with 8 bases between them. The CDR3 consists of 13 residues. The CDR3 reads CASSLEVDSPLHF. The CDR3 DNA reads TGTGCCAGCAGCTTGGAGGTGGATTCACCCCTCCACTTT.